The 10 T cell receptor beta chains below all came from one sample that was sequenced in a study of beta chain features in type 1 diabetes. Whole-study findings and limits: TCRB CDR3s from Type 1 diabetes patients were moderately but significantly shorter in all four CD4+ subsets.

Every isolated RNA sample was fully reverse transcribed, so sequencing captured expressed TCRB transcripts. Profiled with immunoSEQ multiplex PCR; TCRdb holds only in-frame clones, not every one. The sample holds under 300,000 clones, approximately 10% seen once. Their antigens are not known. The sample was naive CD4+ T cells from blood. The receptors shown here come from a man aged 30-40 years with type 1 diabetes.

In its sample, this clone was seen a few times. This chain connects TRBV30 to TRBJ2-7; 7 bases are a match to TRBD2. The germline V gene has CDR1 GTSNPN and CDR2 SVGIG (reference sequence). The ends lost 8 bases at V and 3 bases at J; junction bases unmatched: 7. The CDR3 extends over 12 amino acids. The CDR3 reads CAGGDPIYEQYF. Written as DNA, the CDR3 is TGTGCCGGGGGGGATCCCATCTACGAGCAGTACTTC.

The V call is TRBV15, the J call TRBJ2-7; TRBD1 matches 10 bases. Germline V gene sequence: CDR1 LNHNV, CDR2 YYDKDF (reference sequence). J was trimmed by 3 bases and V by 0 bases; bases with no gene match: 5. The CDR3 totals 16 residues. The CDR3 is CATSRDRGQGFYEQYF. The CDR3 coding sequence is TGTGCCACCAGCAGAGATCGGGGACAGGGGTTCTACGAGCAGTACTTC.

The V gene is TRBV7-2, the J gene TRBJ1-5, with TRBD1 identical over 7 bases. Per the germline V gene, CDR1 is SGHTA and CDR2 is FQGNSA. The CDR3 loop spans 14 amino acids. Unmatched junction bases numbered 9, after V lost 6 bases and J lost 7 bases. The CDR3 protein is CASRMTGSRQPQHF. CDR3 bases: TGTGCCAGCAGAATGACAGGGTCGCGACAGCCCCAGCATTTT.

The CDR3 region is CASSLPSGGVYYEQYF. The CDR3, as DNA: TGTGCCAGCAGCTTACCTAGCGGGGGGGTCTACTACGAGCAGTACTTC. This chain links TRBV7-2 with TRBJ2-7, with 12 bases matching TRBD2. Trimming removed 2 bases from V and 3 bases from J; junction bases left unmatched: 5. The CDR3 extends over 16 amino acids. Germline CDR1 is SGHTA and CDR2 is FQGNSA.

Notes on this clone: Other DNA sequences in this sample translate to the same CDR3. This rearrangement joins TRBV18 to TRBJ1-5; perhaps TRBD1 as D (5 bases). Germline V gene sequence: CDR1 KGHSH, CDR2 LQKENI. The germline V and J ends were trimmed by 3 bases and 7 bases, with 10 bases remaining between them. This CDR3 region has 13 residues. CDR3 nucleotide sequence: TGTGCCAGCTCACCGGGGCGGGACCAGCCCCAGCATTTT. Protein: CASSPGRDQPQHF.

This clone was observed a few times. The V and J genes are TRBV7-2 and TRBJ2-1; maybe TRBD2 (5 bases). The CDR3 covers 13 residues. Germline V gives CDR1 SGHTA, CDR2 FQGNSA. The V end lost 5 bases, the J end lost 8 bases, and 13 bases lay between the germline ends. CDR3: CASSPTPGYEQFF. DNA of the CDR3: TGTGCCAGCAGCCCGACCCCGGGATATGAGCAGTTCTTC.

The chain carries TRBV9 and TRBJ2-1; 12 positions agree with TRBD1. The ends lost 4 bases at V and 9 bases at J; junction bases unmatched: 8. Germline V gives CDR1 SGDLS, CDR2 YYNGEE. The CDR3 is 15 amino acids. CDR3 sequence reads: CASSFGTGGLGEQFF. DNA for the CDR3: TGTGCCAGCAGCTTTGGGACAGGGGGCCTGGGTGAGCAGTTCTTC.

V is TRBV5-1 and J is TRBJ1-5; no definite D call. Germline CDR1 SGHRS, CDR2 YFSETQ. The CDR3 loop spans 15 amino acids. Trimming took off 0 bases at V and 3 bases at J, with 10 bases between the two ends. CDR3 protein: CASSLGAGINQPQHF. CDR3 coding DNA: TGCGCCAGCAGCTTGGGGGCGGGGATCAATCAGCCCCAGCATTTT.

The CDR3 spells CASTAGSTDTQYF. The CDR3 coding sequence is TGTGCCAGTACTGCAGGTAGCACAGATACGCAGTATTTT. The rearrangement joins TRBV19 to TRBJ2-3; no definite D call. Germline V gene sequence: CDR1 LNHDA, CDR2 SQIVND (reference sequence). The CDR3 is 13 amino acids. V was clipped by 7 bases and J by 0 bases, with 8 bases between them.

This clone came up a few times. V usage is TRBV5-1 and J usage is TRBJ2-3, with D possibly being TRBD2 (6 bases). The CDR3 totals 14 residues. CDR1 SGHRS and CDR2 YFSETQ come from the germline V gene. Trimming pared 4 bases from V and 3 bases from J, leaving 12 bases between. The CDR3 loop is CASSGGVRTDTQYF. Written as DNA, the CDR3 is TGCGCCAGCAGCGGAGGGGTCCGAACAGATACGCAGTATTTT.